What follows is one TCR beta chain and its context. Its antigen is not known. Genomic DNA, serving as template, underwent TCR beta VDJ and CDR3 profiling. MiXCR was run by TCRdb on the reads, yielding one entry per CDR3 protein. The sample has approximately 200,000 distinct CDR3 sequences, over 55% seen once; the top ten hold approximately 32%. CDR3 length equals 10 residues. Per the germline V gene, CDR1 is LNHDA and CDR2 is SQIVND (reference sequence). V was shortened by 8 bases and J by 7 bases, with 8 bases between the two germline ends. The data stem from a study of CD8+CD57+ T cells in acquired aplastic anemia. The wider study: DNA from sorted CD4+ and CD8+ cells averaged roughly 3.4 ug. Findings and limits, study-wide: Simpson's diversity of CD8+ cells was not significantly different in patients compared with controls. It was found that more than 25 CD8+ CDR3 sequences were shared between patients and controls.

This TCR was sampled from a human donor in good health. Sequenced: sorted CD4+, CD8+, or CD8+CD57+ T cells (not recorded which) from PBMCs. The gene calls are TRBV19 and TRBJ1-2; the D is unclear. Written as DNA, the CDR3 is TGTGCCAGTTCCTCCGGTGGCTACACCTTC. The encoded protein is CASSSGGYTF.